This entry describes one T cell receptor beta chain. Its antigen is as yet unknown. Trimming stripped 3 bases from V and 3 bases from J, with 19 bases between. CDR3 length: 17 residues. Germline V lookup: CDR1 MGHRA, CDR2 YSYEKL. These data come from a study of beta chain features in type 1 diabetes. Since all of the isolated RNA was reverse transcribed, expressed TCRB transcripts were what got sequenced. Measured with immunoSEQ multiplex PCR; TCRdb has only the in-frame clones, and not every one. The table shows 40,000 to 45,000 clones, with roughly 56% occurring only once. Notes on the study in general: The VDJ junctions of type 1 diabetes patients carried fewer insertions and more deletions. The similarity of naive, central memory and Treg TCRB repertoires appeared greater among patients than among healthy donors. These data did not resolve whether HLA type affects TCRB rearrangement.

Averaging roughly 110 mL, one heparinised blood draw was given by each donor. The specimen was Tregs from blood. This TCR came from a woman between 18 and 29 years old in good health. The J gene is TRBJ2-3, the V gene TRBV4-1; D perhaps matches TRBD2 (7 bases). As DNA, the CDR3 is TGCGCCAGCAGCCAGTCGTTGGGGAGCGGGACAACAGATACGCAGTATTTT. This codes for CASSQSLGSGTTDTQYF.